This TCR beta chain was recovered during a study of T cell repertoires in cytomegalovirus infection. Study information: Matching HLA type and CMV infection were both indicated by public TCR beta signatures.

This CDR3 contains 15 residues. The germline gives CDR1 SEHNR, CDR2 FQNEAQ (reference sequence). TCRdb re-called the reads through MiXCR, storing one row per CDR3 protein. In the table there are approximately 180,000 distinct CDR3 sequences, roughly a fifth of which are singletons. Study-wide results and caveats: Summed frequency of shared TCR beta families picked out CMV carriers who also had the relevant HLA. The study found HLA-C-restricted CMV-specific TCR beta clonotypes dominating the ex vivo response.

Notes on this clonotype: Its antigen is as yet unknown. A much bigger clone sits one base away, suggesting this may be a read error.

This TCR came from a human donor in good health (CMV status not recorded). Some clones in this sample may be carry-over from other donors' samples. This rearrangement joins TRBV7-9 to TRBJ2-7; 11 bases agree with TRBD2. Sequencing was done on a sample of PBMCs. The CDR3 region is CASSLVASGRNEQHF. The CDR3 bases are TGTGCCAGCAGCTTAGTAGCTAGCGGGAGGAACGAGCAGCACTTC.